These T cell receptor beta chains were read from a single sample in a study of blood T cell repertoires in COVID-19. Assay: immunoSEQ multiplex PCR; the TCRdb copy retains only in-frame clones and omits some. Of under 300,000 clones in the sample, over 75% are singletons; the top ten hold 2.1%. Sequencing was performed on peripheral blood. The receptors originated from a woman in her forties who had recovered from COVID-19. Each CDR3 is given with its conserved first and last residue. A D gene is named only where the DNA matches it firmly.

D	V	J	CDR3	DNA
.	TRBV4-2	TRBJ2-4	CASSLIGQVGGIQYF	TGTGCCAGCAGCCTAATAGGTCAGGTGGGTGGCATTCAGTACTTC
.	TRBV19	TRBJ1-2	CASSISGRDYGYTF	TGTGCCAGTAGTATTTCAGGTAGAGACTATGGCTACACCTTC
.	TRBV5-4	TRBJ1-1	CASSSPGAKGMNTEAFF	TGTGCCAGCAGCTCCCCTGGGGCGAAGGGGATGAACACTGAAGCTTTCTTT
.	TRBV7-6	TRBJ1-5	CASSLERGSYSNQPQHF	TGTGCCAGCAGCTTAGAAAGGGGGTCTTATAGCAATCAGCCCCAGCATTTT
.	TRBV4-2	TRBJ1-3	CASSQDSGSGNTIYF	TGTGCCAGCAGCCAAGACAGCGGCTCTGGAAACACCATATATTTT
TRBD1	TRBV9	TRBJ1-2	CASSMARGTGGRGYGYTF	TGTGCCAGCAGCATGGCTAGGGGGACAGGGGGGCGGGGCTATGGCTACACCTTC
TRBD1	TRBV28	TRBJ1-3	CASSSQGPGNTIYF	TGTGCCAGCAGTTCACAGGGGCCTGGAAACACCATATATTTT
TRBD1	TRBV12-5	TRBJ1-5	CASALGDRGYQPQHF	TGTGCTAGTGCCCTGGGGGACAGGGGTTATCAGCCCCAGCATTTT
.	TRBV28	TRBJ2-2	CASGRTTGELFF	TGTGCCAGCGGACGGACTACCGGGGAGCTGTTTTTT
TRBD1	TRBV2	TRBJ1-5	CASKGQGDYYSNQPQHF	TGTGCCAGCAAAGGACAGGGGGATTATTATAGCAATCAGCCCCAGCATTTT